This passage covers 5 T cell receptor beta chains from one sample sequenced in a study of blood T cells in healthy people across ages. Combining a sample-barcoded 5' primer with a J-beta primer mix, a second PCR ran for roughly 6 to 11 cycles. TCRdb analysed the 5' RACE reads with MiXCR anew, one entry per CDR3 protein. The sample yields some 1.5 million distinct CDR3 sequences, about 42% seen once. Sequencing was done on a sample of blood. Source of these receptors: a young woman in good health.

V is TRBV5-1 and J is TRBJ2-3; 7 positions agree with TRBD1. Per germline, CDR1 SGHRS and CDR2 YFSETQ. This CDR3 contains 15 residues. The V segment lost 6 bases and the J segment 3 bases; nucleotides outside the gene matches: 10. In nucleotides, the CDR3 is TGCGCCAGCAAACGAGGGACAGCTCAAACAGATACGCAGTATTTT. Translating it yields CASKRGTAQTDTQYF. Full variable domain (outside the CDR3, taken from reference TRBV5-1 and TRBJ2-3): KAGVTQTPRYLIKTRGQQVTLSCSPISGHRSVSWYQQTPGQGLQFLFEYFSETQRNKGNFPGRFSGRQFSNSRSEMNVSTLELGDSALYLCASKRGTAQTDTQYFGPGTRLTVL.

The chain has TRBV7-9 and TRBJ1-1; D not certain. V was pared by 3 bases and J by 0 bases, with 5 bases between. This CDR3 has 13 amino acids. Germline CDR1 SEHNR, CDR2 FQNEAQ (reference sequence). The CDR3 spells CASSFPMNTEAFF. The DNA for the CDR3 is TGTGCCAGCAGCTTCCCCATGAACACTGAAGCTTTCTTT.

This chain links TRBV29-1 with TRBJ2-5, with a tentative D call TRBD2 (5 bases). The CDR3 has 11 amino acids. Germline loops: CDR1 SQVTM, CDR2 ANQGSEA. V was shortened by 5 bases and J by 11 bases, with 15 bases between the two germline ends. The CDR3 sequence: CSVIRDPQQYF. As DNA, the CDR3 is TGCAGCGTTATTCGGGATCCACAGCAGTACTTC.

Only a few counts were recorded for this clonotype. The chain uses TRBV9 and TRBJ2-5; possibly TRBD1 or TRBD2 for D (7 bases each). CDR3 size: 14 residues. Germline CDR1 reads SGDLS; CDR2 reads YYNGEE. Deletions cut 1 base from V and 7 bases from J, with 14 bases between. CDR3 nucleotides: TGTGCCAGCAGCGTACGGGACTACAGGGGGACCCAGTACTTC. It encodes CASSVRDYRGTQYF. Using reference TRBV9 and TRBJ2-5 for the parts outside the CDR3, the full variable domain is DSGVTQTPKHLITATGQRVTLRCSPRSGDLSVYWYQQSLDQGLQFLIQYYNGEERAKGNILERFSAQQFPDLHSELNLSSLELGDSALYFCASSVRDYRGTQYFGPGTRLLVL.

The CDR3 nucleotides are TGCGCCAGCAGACTTGGGATTAGCACAGATACGCAGTATTTT. Translation gives CASRLGISTDTQYF. V and J are TRBV5-1 and TRBJ2-3, with no clear D. Germline V CDR1 and CDR2: SGHRS, YFSETQ. CDR3 length: 14 amino acids. V lost 5 bases, J lost 0 bases, and 10 bases lay in between.